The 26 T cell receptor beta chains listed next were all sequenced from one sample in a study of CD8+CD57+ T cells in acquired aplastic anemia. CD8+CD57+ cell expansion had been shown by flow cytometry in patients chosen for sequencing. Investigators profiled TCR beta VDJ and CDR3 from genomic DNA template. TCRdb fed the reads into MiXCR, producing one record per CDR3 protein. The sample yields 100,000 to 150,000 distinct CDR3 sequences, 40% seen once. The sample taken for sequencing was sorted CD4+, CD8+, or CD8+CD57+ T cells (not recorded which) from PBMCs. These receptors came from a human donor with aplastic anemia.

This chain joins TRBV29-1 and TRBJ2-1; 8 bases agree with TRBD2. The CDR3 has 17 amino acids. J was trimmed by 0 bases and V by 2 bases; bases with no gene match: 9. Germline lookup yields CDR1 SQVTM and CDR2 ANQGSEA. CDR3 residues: CSVEHSGGASSYNEQFF. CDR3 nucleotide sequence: TGCAGCGTTGAACACAGCGGGGGAGCCAGCTCCTACAATGAGCAGTTCTTC.

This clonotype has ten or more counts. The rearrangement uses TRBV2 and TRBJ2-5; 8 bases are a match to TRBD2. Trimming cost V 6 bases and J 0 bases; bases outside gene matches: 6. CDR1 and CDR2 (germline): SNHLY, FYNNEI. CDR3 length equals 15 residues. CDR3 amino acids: CASSGLAPYQETQYF. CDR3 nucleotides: TGTGCCAGCAGCGGACTAGCTCCGTACCAAGAGACCCAGTACTTC.

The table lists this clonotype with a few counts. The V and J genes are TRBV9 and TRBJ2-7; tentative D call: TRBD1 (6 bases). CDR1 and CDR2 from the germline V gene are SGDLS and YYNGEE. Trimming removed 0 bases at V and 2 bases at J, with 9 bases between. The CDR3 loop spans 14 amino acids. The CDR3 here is CASSVETGPYEQYF. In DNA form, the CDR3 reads TGTGCCAGCAGCGTAGAGACAGGACCCTACGAGCAGTACTTC. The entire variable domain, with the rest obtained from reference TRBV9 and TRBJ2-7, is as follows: DSGVTQTPKHLITATGQRVTLRCSPRSGDLSVYWYQQSLDQGLQFLIQYYNGEERAKGNILERFSAQQFPDLHSELNLSSLELGDSALYFCASSVETGPYEQYFGPGTRLTVT.

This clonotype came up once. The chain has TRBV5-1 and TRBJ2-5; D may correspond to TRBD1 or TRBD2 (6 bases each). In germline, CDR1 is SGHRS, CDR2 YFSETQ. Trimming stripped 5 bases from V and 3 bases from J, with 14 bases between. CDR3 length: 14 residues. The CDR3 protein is CASSPGAREETQYF. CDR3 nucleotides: TGCGCCAGCAGTCCGGGGGCGAGGGAAGAGACCCAGTACTTC.

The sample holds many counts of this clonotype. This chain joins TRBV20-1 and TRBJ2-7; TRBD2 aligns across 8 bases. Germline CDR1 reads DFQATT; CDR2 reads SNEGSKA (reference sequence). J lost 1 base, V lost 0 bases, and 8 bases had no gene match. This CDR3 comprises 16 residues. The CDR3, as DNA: TGCAGTGCTAGAGATCTGAAGCGGGGGTCATCCTACGAGCAGTACTTC. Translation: CSARDLKRGSSYEQYF.

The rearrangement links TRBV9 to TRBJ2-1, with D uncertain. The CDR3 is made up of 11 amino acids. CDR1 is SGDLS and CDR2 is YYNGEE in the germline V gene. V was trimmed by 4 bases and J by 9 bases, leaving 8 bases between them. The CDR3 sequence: CASSIEAEQFF. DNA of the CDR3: TGTGCCAGCAGCATCGAGGCTGAGCAGTTCTTC.

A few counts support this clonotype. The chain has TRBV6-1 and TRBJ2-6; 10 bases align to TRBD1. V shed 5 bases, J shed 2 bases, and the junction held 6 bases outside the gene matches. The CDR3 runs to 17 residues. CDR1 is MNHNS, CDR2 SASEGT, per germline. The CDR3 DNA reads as TGTGCCAGCAGTCCGGGACAGGGGTTCCCTGGGGCCAACGTCCTGACTTTC. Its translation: CASSPGQGFPGANVLTF.

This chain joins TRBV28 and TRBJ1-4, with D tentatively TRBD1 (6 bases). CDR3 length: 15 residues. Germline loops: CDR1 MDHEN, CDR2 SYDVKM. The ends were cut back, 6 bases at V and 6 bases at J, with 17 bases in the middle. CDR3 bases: TGTGCCAGCAGCCCTCATACAGGGAGGGATGAAAAACTGTTTTTT. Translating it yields CASSPHTGRDEKLFF.

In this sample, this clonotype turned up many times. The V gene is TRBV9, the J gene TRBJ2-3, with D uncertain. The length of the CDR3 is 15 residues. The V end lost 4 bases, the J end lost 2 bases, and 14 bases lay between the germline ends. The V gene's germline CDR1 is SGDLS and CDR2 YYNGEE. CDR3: CASSPRLGNTDTQYF. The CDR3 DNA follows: TGTGCCAGCAGCCCCCGTCTAGGGAACACAGATACGCAGTATTTT.

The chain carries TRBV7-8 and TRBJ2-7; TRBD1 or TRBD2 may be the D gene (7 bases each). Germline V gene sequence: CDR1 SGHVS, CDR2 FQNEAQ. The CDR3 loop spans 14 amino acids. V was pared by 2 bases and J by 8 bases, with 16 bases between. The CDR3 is CASSLSGRGHQQYF. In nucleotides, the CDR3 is TGTGCCAGCAGCTTATCAGGGAGGGGGCATCAGCAGTACTTC.

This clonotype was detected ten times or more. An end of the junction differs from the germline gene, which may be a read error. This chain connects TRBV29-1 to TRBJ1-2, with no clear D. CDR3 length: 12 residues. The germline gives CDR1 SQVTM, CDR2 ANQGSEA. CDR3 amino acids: CSAEDRNYGYTF. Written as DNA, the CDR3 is TGCAGCGCTGAAGACCGAAACTATGGCTACACCTTC.

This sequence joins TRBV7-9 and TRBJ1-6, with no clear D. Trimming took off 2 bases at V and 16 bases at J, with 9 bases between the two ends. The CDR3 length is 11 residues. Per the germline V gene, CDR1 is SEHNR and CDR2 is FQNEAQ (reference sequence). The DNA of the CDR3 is TGTGCCAGCAGCTTACTATCGGGGCTCCACTTT. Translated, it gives CASSLLSGLHF.

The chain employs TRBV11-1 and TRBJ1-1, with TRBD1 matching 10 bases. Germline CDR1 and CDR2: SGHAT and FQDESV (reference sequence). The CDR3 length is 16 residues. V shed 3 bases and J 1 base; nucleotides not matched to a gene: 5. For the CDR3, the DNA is TGTGCCAGCAGCTTCCGGGACAGGGGTCGGAACACTGAAGCTTTCTTT. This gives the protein CASSFRDRGRNTEAFF.

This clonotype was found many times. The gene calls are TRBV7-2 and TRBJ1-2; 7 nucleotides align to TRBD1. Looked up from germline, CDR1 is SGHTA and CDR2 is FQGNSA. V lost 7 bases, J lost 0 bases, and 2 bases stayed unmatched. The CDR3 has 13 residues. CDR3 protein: CASTDRPNYGYTF. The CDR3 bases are TGTGCCAGCACGGACAGGCCTAACTATGGCTACACCTTC.

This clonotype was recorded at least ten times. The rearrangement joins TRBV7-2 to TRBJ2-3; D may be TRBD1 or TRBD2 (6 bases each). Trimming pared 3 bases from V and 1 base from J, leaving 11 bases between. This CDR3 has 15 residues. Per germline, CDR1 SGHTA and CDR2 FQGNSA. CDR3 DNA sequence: TGTGCCAGCAGCTTCGAGGGGGGCGGCACAGATACGCAGTATTTT. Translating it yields CASSFEGGGTDTQYF.

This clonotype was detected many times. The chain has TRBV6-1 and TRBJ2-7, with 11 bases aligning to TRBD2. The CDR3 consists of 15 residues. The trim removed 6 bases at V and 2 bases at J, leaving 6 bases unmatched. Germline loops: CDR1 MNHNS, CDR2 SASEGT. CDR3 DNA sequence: TGTGCCAGCAGCTCAGGGACTAGCGGTGCCTACGAGCAGTACGTC. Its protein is CASSSGTSGAYEQYV.

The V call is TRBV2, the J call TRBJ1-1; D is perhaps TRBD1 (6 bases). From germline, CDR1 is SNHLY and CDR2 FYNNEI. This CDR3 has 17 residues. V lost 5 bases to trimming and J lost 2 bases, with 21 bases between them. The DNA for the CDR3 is TGTGCCAGCAGTCCACGTTGGGGCAGGGGCGATAACACTGAAGCTTTCTTT. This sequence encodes CASSPRWGRGDNTEAFF.

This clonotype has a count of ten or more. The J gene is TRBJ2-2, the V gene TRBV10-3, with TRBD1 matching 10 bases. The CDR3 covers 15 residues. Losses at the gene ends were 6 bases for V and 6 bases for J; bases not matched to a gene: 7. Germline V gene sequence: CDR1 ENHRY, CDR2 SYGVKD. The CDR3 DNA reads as TGTGCCATCAGCCGGGACAGGGGATCTCCCGGGGAGCTGTTTTTT. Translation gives CAISRDRGSPGELFF.

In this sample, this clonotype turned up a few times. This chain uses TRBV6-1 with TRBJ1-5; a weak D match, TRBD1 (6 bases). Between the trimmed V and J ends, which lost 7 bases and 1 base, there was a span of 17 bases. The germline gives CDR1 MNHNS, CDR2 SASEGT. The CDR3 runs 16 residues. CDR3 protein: CASTTERGGSNQPQHF. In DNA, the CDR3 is TGTGCCAGCACCACCGAGCGGGGGGGCAGCAATCAGCCCCAGCATTTT.

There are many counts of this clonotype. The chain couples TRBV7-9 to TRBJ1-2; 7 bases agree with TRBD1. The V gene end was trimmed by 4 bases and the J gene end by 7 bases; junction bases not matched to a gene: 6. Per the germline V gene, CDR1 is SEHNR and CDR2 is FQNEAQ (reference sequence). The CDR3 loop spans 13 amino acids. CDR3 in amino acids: CASSSTGITGYTF. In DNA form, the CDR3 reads TGTGCCAGCAGCTCGACAGGGATAACTGGCTACACCTTC. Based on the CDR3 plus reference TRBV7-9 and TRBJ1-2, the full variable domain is DTGVSQNPRHKITKRGQNVTFRCDPISEHNRLYWYRQTLGQGPEFLTYFQNEAQLEKSRLLSDRFSAERPKGSFSTLEIQRTEQGDSAMYLCASSSTGITGYTFGSGTRLTVV.

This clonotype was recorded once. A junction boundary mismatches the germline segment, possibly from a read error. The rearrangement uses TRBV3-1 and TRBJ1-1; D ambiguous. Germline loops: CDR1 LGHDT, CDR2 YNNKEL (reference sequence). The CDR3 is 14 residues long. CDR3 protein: CASSLGQENTETFF. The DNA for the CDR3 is TGTGCCAGCAGCCTCGGGCAAGAGAACACTGAAACTTTCTTT. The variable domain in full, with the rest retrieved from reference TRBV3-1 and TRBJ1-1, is DTAVSQTPKYLVTQMGNDKSIKCEQNLGHDTMYWYKQDSKKFLKIMFSYNNKELIINETVPNRFSPKSPDKAHLNLHINSLELGDSAVYFCASSLGQENTETFFGQGTRLTVV.

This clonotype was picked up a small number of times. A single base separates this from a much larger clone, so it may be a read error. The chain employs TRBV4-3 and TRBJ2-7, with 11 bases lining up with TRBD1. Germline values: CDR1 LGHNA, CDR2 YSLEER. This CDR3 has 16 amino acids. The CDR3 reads CASRHSPGQGVHEQYF. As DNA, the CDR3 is TGCGCCAGCCGCCATAGCCCGGGACAGGGGGTCCACGAGCAGTACTTC.

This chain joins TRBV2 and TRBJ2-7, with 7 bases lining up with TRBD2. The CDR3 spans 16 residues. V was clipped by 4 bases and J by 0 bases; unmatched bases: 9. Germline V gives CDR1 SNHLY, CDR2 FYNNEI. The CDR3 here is CASSVSAGGSSYEQYF. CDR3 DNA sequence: TGTGCCAGCAGTGTGAGTGCCGGGGGGAGCTCCTACGAGCAGTACTTC.

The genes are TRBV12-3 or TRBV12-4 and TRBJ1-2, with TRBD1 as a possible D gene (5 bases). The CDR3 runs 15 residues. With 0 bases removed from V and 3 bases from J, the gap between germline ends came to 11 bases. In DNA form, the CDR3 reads TGTGCCAGCAGTTTAGCGTATGGCAGGGACTATGGCTACACCTTC. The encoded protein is CASSLAYGRDYGYTF.

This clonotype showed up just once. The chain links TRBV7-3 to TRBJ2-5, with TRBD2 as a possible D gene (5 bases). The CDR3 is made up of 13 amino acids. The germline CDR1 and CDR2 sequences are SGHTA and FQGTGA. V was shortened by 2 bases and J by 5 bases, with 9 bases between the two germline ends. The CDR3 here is CASSLRGSETQYF. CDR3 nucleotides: TGTGCCAGCAGCTTACGCGGGTCGGAGACCCAGTACTTC.

CDR3 in DNA: TGTGCCAGCAGCTTAACCACCCCTTACAGGGGGCAAGAGACCCAGTACTTC. This codes for CASSLTTPYRGQETQYF. V gene TRBV7-6 combines with J gene TRBJ2-5; TRBD1 agrees at 8 bases. The CDR3 has 17 amino acids. The germline CDR1 and CDR2 sequences are SGHVS and FNYEAQ. The V gene end was trimmed by 2 bases and the J gene end by 2 bases; junction bases not matched to a gene: 10.